These 15 T cell receptor beta chains came from one sample sequenced in a study of CD8+ T cells in alopecia areata. Extracted RNA was reverse transcribed, and the resulting cDNA served as sequencing template. TCRdb's copy holds only in-frame clones and misses some; the assay was immunoSEQ multiplex PCR. Of 150,000 to 200,000 clones in the sample, approximately 62% were seen once. Treatment described: oral pan-JAK inhibitor, 5-10 mg twice daily. Specimen: CD4+ T cells sorted from blood, collected at week 24, from a patient treated with tofacitinib. The source is a human donor with alopecia areata.

This clone was detected only a few times. The chain employs TRBV10-3 and TRBJ2-1; 8 nucleotides align to TRBD1. After removal of 6 bases from V and 0 bases from J, the junction contained 4 bases not matched to a gene. The CDR3 extends over 15 amino acids. The germline V gene has CDR1 ENHRY and CDR2 SYGVKD. The CDR3 bases are TGTGCCATCAGGGCTGGGACAGGCTCCTACAATGAGCAGTTCTTC. Protein product: CAIRAGTGSYNEQFF.

The V gene is TRBV5-6, the J gene TRBJ1-6, with 12 bases lining up with TRBD1. The V and J ends lost 1 base and 9 bases, in that order; junction bases with no gene match: 2. The CDR3 has 15 residues. Germline lookup yields CDR1 SGHDT and CDR2 YYEEEE. This chain's CDR3 is CASSLTGQGASPLHF. As DNA, the CDR3 is TGTGCCAGCAGCTTGACGGGACAGGGGGCTTCACCCCTCCACTTT.

This sequence joins TRBV27 and TRBJ2-2, with 9 bases matching TRBD1. This CDR3 has 16 amino acids. V lost 3 bases, J lost 3 bases, and 5 bases stayed unmatched. Germline-derived CDR1 and CDR2 are MNHEY and SMNVEV (reference sequence). The CDR3 DNA is TGTGCCAGCAGTTTCTACAGGGGGCCGGACACCGGGGAGCTGTTTTTT. Protein: CASSFYRGPDTGELFF.

The chain is built from TRBV27 and TRBJ2-5, with D tentatively TRBD1 or TRBD2 (6 bases each). The CDR3 totals 14 residues. The ends were cut back, 4 bases at V and 5 bases at J, with 14 bases in the middle. Germline assignment: CDR1 MNHEY and CDR2 SMNVEV (reference sequence). CDR3 in DNA: TGTGCCAGCAGTTCCCTGAGGGGGGCGGAGACCCAGTACTTC. This gives the protein CASSSLRGAETQYF.

This chain connects TRBV29-1 to TRBJ1-5; 7 bases fit TRBD1. CDR1 is SQVTM and CDR2 is ANQGSEA in the germline V gene. With V trimmed by 4 bases and J by 4 bases, 7 bases remained unmatched. The CDR3 has 14 amino acids. In nucleotides, the CDR3 is TGCAGCGTTGTCGAATCGACAGGGAATCAGCCCCAGCATTTT. This gives the protein CSVVESTGNQPQHF.

J is TRBJ2-7 and V is TRBV7-9, with D tentatively TRBD1 (6 bases). The germline V gene has CDR1 SEHNR and CDR2 FQNEAQ (reference sequence). There are 11 residues in the CDR3. The germline V and J ends were trimmed by 9 bases and 1 base, with 7 bases remaining between them. In nucleotides, the CDR3 is TGTGCCAGTACAGGGTCCTACGAGCAGTACTTC. This sequence encodes CASTGSYEQYF.

V gene TRBV4-1 combines with J gene TRBJ2-5, with D unresolved. The V gene's germline CDR1 is MGHRA and CDR2 YSYEKL. Trimming pared 3 bases from V and 2 bases from J, leaving 10 bases between. The CDR3 spans 14 residues. The CDR3 DNA is TGCGCCAGCAGCCAGGGCGTGAGACAAGAGACCCAGTACTTC. It translates to CASSQGVRQETQYF.

This clone was counted between two and nine times. This chain uses TRBV7-3 with TRBJ2-3, with D hard to call. Germline loops: CDR1 SGHTA, CDR2 FQGTGA. The CDR3 covers 16 residues. V was cut by 5 bases and J by 0 bases, with 15 bases left in between. The CDR3 sequence is CASSDGANPSTDTQYF. As DNA, the CDR3 is TGTGCCAGCAGCGACGGAGCAAACCCTAGCACAGATACGCAGTATTTT.

The chain carries TRBV6-5 and TRBJ1-5, with D possibly TRBD1 on 5 matching bases. This CDR3 contains 15 residues. CDR1 MNHEY and CDR2 SVGAGI come from the germline V gene. Between the trimmed V and J ends, which lost 8 bases and 7 bases, there was a span of 21 bases. DNA for the CDR3: TGTGCCAGCGGGATTACCAGGGATAGCTTCCAGCCCCAGCATTTT. Amino acids: CASGITRDSFQPQHF.

The sample holds a few counts of this clone. This chain links TRBV2 with TRBJ1-1; the D is unclear. Between the trimmed V and J ends, which lost 3 bases and 5 bases, there was a span of 4 bases. The germline V gene has CDR1 SNHLY and CDR2 FYNNEI. The CDR3 runs to 11 residues. The CDR3 is CASSDWTEAFF. Here the CDR3 DNA reads TGTGCCAGCAGTGACTGGACTGAAGCTTTCTTT. Drawing the rest from reference TRBV2 and TRBJ1-1, the complete variable domain is EPEVTQTPSHQVTQMGQEVILRCVPISNHLYFYWYRQILGQKVEFLVSFYNNEISEKSEIFDDQFSVERPDGSNFTLKIRSTKLEDSAMYFCASSDWTEAFFGQGTRLTVV.

This clone was found a few times. The chain couples TRBV29-1 to TRBJ1-5; D gene unclear. The CDR3 has 12 residues. Looked up from germline, CDR1 is SQVTM and CDR2 is ANQGSEA. The V and J ends lost 0 bases and 6 bases respectively, with 6 bases between them. The CDR3 loop is CSVEDYGQPQHF. CDR3 DNA sequence: TGCAGCGTTGAAGATTATGGTCAGCCCCAGCATTTT.

CDR3 in DNA: TGTGCCTACCTACAGGGAGCTTCACCCCTCCACTTT. Protein: CAYLQGASPLHF. The chain has TRBV30 and TRBJ1-6, with D perhaps matching TRBD1 (6 bases). CDR1 is GTSNPN, CDR2 SVGIG, per germline (reference sequence). Trimming took 7 bases from V and 9 from J, leaving 13 bases between them. The CDR3 spans 12 residues.

The gene calls are TRBV27 and TRBJ2-7; 10 bases line up with TRBD1. Germline V lookup: CDR1 MNHEY, CDR2 SMNVEV (reference sequence). The ends lost 5 bases at V and 2 bases at J; junction bases unmatched: 9. CDR3 size: 16 residues. CDR3 bases: TGTGCCAGCAGTCAGGTAATGGGACAGGGGACCTACGAGCAGTACTTC. Translated, it gives CASSQVMGQGTYEQYF.

This chain connects TRBV30 to TRBJ2-1; D might be TRBD1 or TRBD2, each matching 6 bases. The CDR3 totals 16 residues. Trimming cost V 4 bases and J 7 bases, with 23 bases left between them. Germline lookup yields CDR1 GTSNPN and CDR2 SVGIG (reference sequence). The CDR3 is CAWTSVLGGLSNEQFF. CDR3 sequence (DNA): TGTGCCTGGACGTCAGTTTTGGGGGGCTTGAGTAATGAGCAGTTCTTC.

This clone was observed a handful of times. The chain combines TRBV5-1 with TRBJ1-1; D unresolved. CDR3 length equals 16 residues. Germline values: CDR1 SGHRS, CDR2 YFSETQ. Trimming took 4 bases from V and 1 from J, leaving 17 bases between them. The DNA for the CDR3 is TGCGCCAGCAGCAGGGAGCTACAGAGATCGAACACTGAAGCTTTCTTT. Amino acids: CASSRELQRSNTEAFF.